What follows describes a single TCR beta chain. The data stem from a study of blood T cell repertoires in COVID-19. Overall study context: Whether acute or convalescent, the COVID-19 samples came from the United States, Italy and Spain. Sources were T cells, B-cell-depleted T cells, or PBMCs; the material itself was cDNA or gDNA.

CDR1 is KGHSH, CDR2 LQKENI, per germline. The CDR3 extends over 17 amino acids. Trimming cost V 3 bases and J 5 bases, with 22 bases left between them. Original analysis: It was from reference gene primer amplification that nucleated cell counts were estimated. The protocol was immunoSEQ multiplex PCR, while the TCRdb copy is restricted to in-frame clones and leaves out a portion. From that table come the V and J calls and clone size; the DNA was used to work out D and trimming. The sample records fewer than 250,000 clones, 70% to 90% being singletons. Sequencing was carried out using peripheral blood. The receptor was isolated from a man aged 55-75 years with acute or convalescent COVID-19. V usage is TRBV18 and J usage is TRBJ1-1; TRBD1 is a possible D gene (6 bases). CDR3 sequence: CASSPLPGGARETEAFF. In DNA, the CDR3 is TGTGCCAGCTCACCCCTCCCTGGGGGGGCAAGAGAGACTGAAGCTTTCTTT.